The present T cell receptor (beta chain) was sequenced within a study of blood T cells in healthy people across ages. On the study more broadly: When template switching was applied, about one barcoded beta molecule was captured per two T cells. Study results and caveats: Naive CD4+ cells and diversity were both higher in long-lived donors than in aged donors.

A sample-barcoded 5' primer and a J-beta primer mix were used in a second PCR of about 7 to 11 cycles. The yield of each sample was at least 3 million CDR3-containing paired-end reads. TCRdb re-called the 5' RACE reads with MiXCR, one entry per CDR3 protein. The profile shows approximately 800,000 distinct CDR3 sequences, 58% of them singletons. The CDR3 has 16 residues. Trimming removed 0 bases from V and 6 bases from J, with 15 bases in between. Germline V gene data show CDR1 as SGHTA and CDR2 as FQGNSA. This clonotype has just a few counts. The antigen is undetermined. The sample was blood. The chain links TRBV7-2 to TRBJ2-1; tentatively, D is TRBD1 (6 bases). The source is a man aged 30-40 years in good health. The CDR3 DNA reads TGTGCCAGCAGCTTAGCTTCGGACAGCCTCGGCAATGAGCAGTTCTTC. Protein sequence: CASSLASDSLGNEQFF.